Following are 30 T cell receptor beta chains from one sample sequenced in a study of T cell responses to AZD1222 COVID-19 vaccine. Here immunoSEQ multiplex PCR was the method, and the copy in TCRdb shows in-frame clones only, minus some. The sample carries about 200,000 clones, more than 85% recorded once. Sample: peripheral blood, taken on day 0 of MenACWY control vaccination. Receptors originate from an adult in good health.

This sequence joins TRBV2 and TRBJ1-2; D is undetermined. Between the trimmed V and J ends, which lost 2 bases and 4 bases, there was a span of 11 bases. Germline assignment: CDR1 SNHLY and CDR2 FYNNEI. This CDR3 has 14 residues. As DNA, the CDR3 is TGTGCCAGCAGTGAACAGTCACTACCCTATGGCTACACCTTC. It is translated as CASSEQSLPYGYTF.

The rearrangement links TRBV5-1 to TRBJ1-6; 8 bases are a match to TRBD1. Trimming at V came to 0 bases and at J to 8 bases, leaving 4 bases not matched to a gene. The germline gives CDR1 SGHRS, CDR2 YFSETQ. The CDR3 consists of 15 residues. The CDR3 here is CASSLGTGSYSPLHF. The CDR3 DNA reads TGCGCCAGCAGCTTGGGGACAGGGTCATATTCACCCCTCCACTTT.

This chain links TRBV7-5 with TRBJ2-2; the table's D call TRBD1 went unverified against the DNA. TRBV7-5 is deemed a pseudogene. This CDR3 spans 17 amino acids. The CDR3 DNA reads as TGTGTCAGAAGCTCGACAGCCGACAGGGGTAACACCGGGGAGCTGTTTTTT. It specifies CVRSSTADRGNTGELFF.

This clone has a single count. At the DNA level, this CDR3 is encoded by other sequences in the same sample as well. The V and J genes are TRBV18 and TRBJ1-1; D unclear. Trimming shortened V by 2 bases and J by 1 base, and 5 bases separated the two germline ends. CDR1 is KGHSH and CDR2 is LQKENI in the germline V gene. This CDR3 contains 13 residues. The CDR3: CASSPTRNTEAFF. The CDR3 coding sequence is TGTGCCAGCTCACCAACCAGGAACACTGAAGCTTTCTTT.

The CDR3 DNA sequence: TGTGCCAGCAGTTCGGGACAGGGAAACCATCAGCCCCAGCATTTT. Protein sequence: CASSSGQGNHQPQHF. This chain links TRBV28 with TRBJ1-5; 9 bases align to TRBD1. This CDR3 has 15 residues. Losses at the gene ends were 4 bases for V and 5 bases for J; bases not matched to a gene: 6. The V gene's germline CDR1 is MDHEN and CDR2 SYDVKM. Complete variable domain (other parts from reference TRBV28 and TRBJ1-5): DVKVTQSSRYLVKRTGEKVFLECVQDMDHENMFWYRQDPGLGLRLIYFSYDVKMKEKGDIPEGYSVSREKKERFSLILESASTNQTSMYLCASSSGQGNHQPQHFGDGTRLSIL.

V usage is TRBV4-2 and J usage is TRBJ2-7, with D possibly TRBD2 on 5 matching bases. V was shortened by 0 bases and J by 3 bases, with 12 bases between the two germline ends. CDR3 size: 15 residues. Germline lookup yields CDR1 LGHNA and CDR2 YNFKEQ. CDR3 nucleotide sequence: TGTGCCAGCAGCCAAGACCTACGGAGCGGCTACGAGCAGTACTTC. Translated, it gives CASSQDLRSGYEQYF.

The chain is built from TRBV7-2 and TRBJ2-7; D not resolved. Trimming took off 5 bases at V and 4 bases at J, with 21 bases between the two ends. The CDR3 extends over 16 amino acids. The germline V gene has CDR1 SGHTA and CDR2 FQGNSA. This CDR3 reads CASSPEGRQDVYEQYF. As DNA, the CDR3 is TGTGCCAGCAGCCCAGAAGGCAGGCAGGATGTATACGAGCAGTACTTC. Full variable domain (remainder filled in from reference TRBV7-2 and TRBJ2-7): GAGVSQSPSNKVTEKGKDVELRCDPISGHTALYWYRQSLGQGLEFLIYFQGNSAPDKSGLPSDRFSAERTGGSVSTLTIQRTQQEDSAVYLCASSPEGRQDVYEQYFGPGTRLTVT.

This CDR3 reads CASSLGRPDSPLHF. The CDR3 coding sequence is TGTGCCAGCAGTTTAGGTAGACCGGATTCACCCCTCCACTTT. J is TRBJ1-6 and V is TRBV28; D unresolved. Germline values: CDR1 MDHEN, CDR2 SYDVKM. The V end lost 2 bases, the J end lost 8 bases, and 10 bases lay between the germline ends. The CDR3 is made up of 14 amino acids.

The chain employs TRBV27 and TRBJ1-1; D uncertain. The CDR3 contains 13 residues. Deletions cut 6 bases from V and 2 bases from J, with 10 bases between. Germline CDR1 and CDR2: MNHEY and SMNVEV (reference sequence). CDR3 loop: CASRPGFNTEAFF. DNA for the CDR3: TGTGCCAGCAGACCAGGTTTTAACACTGAAGCTTTCTTT.

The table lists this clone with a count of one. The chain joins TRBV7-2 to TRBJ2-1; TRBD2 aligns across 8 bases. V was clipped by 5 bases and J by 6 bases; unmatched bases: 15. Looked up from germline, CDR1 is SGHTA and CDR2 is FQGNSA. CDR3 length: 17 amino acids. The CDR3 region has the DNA TGTGCCAGCAGCCCGGGGATCGGTCGGGGGGGCGGCAATGAGCAGTTCTTC. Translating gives CASSPGIGRGGGNEQFF.

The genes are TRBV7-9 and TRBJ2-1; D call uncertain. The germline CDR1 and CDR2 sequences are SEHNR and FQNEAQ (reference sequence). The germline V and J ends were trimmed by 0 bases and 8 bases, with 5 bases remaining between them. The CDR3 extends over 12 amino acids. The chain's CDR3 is CASSLALHEQFF. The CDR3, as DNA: TGTGCCAGCAGCTTAGCCCTCCATGAGCAGTTCTTC. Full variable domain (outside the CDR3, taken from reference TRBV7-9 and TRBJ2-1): DTGVSQNPRHKITKRGQNVTFRCDPISEHNRLYWYRQTLGQGPEFLTYFQNEAQLEKSRLLSDRFSAERPKGSFSTLEIQRTEQGDSAMYLCASSLALHEQFFGPGTRLTVL.

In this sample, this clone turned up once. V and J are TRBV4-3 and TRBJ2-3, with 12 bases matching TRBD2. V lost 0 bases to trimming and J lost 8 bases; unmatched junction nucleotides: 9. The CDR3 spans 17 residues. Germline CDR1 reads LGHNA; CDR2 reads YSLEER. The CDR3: CASSQDRTSGARGTQYF. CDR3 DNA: TGCGCCAGCAGCCAAGATAGGACTAGCGGGGCCCGGGGTACGCAGTATTTT.

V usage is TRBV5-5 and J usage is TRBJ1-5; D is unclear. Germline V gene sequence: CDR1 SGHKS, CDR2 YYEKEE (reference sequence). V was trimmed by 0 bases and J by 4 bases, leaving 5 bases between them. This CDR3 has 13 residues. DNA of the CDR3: TGTGCCAGCAGCTTGGTTCGAAATCAGCCCCAGCATTTT. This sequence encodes CASSLVRNQPQHF.

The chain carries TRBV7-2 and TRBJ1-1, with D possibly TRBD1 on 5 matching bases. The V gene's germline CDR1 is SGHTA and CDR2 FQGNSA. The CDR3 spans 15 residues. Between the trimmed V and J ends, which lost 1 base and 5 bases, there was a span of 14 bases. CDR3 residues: CASSLGLIGETEAFF. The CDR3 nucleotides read TGTGCCAGCAGCTTAGGTCTCATAGGGGAAACTGAAGCTTTCTTT. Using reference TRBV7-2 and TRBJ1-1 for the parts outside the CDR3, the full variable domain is GAGVSQSPSNKVTEKGKDVELRCDPISGHTALYWYRQSLGQGLEFLIYFQGNSAPDKSGLPSDRFSAERTGGSVSTLTIQRTQQEDSAVYLCASSLGLIGETEAFFGQGTRLTVV.

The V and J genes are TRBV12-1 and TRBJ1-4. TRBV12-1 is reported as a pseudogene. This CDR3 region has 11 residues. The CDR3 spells CASSSVKKLFF. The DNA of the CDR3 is TGTGCCAGCAGCTCCGTTAAAAAACTGTTTTTT.

Written as DNA, the CDR3 is TGTGCCAGCAGTGAAGTGGGACCTTACACTGAAGCTTTCTTT. Its translation is CASSEVGPYTEAFF. J is TRBJ1-1 and V is TRBV6-1; possibly TRBD1 for D (5 bases). Germline CDR1 is MNHNS and CDR2 is SASEGT. Trimming took off 1 base at V and 3 bases at J, with 9 bases between the two ends. The CDR3 sequence is 14 residues long.

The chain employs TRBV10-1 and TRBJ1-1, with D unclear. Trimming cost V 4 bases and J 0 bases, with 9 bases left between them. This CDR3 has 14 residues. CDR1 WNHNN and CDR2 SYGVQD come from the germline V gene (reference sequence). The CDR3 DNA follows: TGCGCCAGCAGTGGACATCGCCTGAACACTGAAGCTTTCTTT. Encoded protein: CASSGHRLNTEAFF.

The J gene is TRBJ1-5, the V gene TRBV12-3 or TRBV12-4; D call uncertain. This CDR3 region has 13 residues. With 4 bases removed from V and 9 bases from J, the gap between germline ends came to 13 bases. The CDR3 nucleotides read TGTGCCAGCAGTTCTGGGAGGGATCTGCCCCAGCATTTT. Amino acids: CASSSGRDLPQHF.

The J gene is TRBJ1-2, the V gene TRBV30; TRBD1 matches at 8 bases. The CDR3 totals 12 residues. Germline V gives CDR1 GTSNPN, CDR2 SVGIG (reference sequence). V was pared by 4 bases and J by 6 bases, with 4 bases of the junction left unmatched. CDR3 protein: CAWTTDRDGYTF. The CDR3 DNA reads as TGTGCCTGGACTACGGACAGGGATGGCTACACCTTC.

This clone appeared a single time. CDR3 coding DNA: TGTGCCAGCTCACCTGGACAGGGGGCTAACTATGGCTACACCTTC. Protein sequence: CASSPGQGANYGYTF. This chain uses TRBV18 with TRBJ1-2, with 10 bases fitting TRBD1. The CDR3 extends over 15 amino acids. Losses at the gene ends were 3 bases for V and 0 bases for J; bases not matched to a gene: 1. The germline gives CDR1 KGHSH, CDR2 LQKENI. The variable domain in full, completed from reference TRBV18 and TRBJ1-2, reads NAGVMQNPRHLVRRRGQEARLRCSPMKGHSHVYWYRQLPEEGLKFMVYLQKENIIDESGMPKERFSAEFPKEGPSILRIQQVVRGDSAAYFCASSPGQGANYGYTFGSGTRLTVV.

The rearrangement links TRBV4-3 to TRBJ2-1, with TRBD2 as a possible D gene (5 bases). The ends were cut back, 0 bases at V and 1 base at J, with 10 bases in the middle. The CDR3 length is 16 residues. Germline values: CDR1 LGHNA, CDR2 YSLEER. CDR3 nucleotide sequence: TGCGCCAGCAGCCAAGATTCTCGGGGTTCCTACAATGAGCAGTTCTTC. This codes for CASSQDSRGSYNEQFF.

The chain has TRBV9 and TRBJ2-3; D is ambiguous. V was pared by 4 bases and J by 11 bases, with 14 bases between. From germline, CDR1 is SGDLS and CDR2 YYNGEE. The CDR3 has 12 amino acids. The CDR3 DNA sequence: TGTGCCAGCAGCACCCGTCAGCCGGAGCAGTATTTT. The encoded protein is CASSTRQPEQYF.

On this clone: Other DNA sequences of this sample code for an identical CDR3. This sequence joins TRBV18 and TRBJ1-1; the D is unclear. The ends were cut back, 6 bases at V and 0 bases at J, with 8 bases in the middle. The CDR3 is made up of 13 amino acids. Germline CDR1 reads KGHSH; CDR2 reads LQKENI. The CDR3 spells CASSTGMNTEAFF. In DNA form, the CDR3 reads TGTGCCAGCTCCACCGGGATGAACACTGAAGCTTTCTTT.

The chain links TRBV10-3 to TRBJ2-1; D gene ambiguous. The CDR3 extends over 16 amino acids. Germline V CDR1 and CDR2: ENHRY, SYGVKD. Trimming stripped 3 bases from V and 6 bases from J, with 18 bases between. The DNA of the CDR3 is TGTGCCATCAGTGACCCAGGACCAAGGGAAGGCAATGAGCAGTTCTTC. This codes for CAISDPGPREGNEQFF.

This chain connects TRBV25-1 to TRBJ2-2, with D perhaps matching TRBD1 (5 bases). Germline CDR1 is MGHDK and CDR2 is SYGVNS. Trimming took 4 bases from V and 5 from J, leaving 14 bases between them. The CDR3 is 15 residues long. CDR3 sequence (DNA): TGTGCCAGCAGTGCCCCGACAGAGCCAACCGGGGAGCTGTTTTTT. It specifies CASSAPTEPTGELFF. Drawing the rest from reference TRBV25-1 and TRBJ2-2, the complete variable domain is EADIYQTPRYLVIGTGKKITLECSQTMGHDKMYWYQQDPGMELHLIHYSYGVNSTEKGDLSSESTVSRIRTEHFPLTLESARPSHTSQYLCASSAPTEPTGELFFGEGSRLTVL.

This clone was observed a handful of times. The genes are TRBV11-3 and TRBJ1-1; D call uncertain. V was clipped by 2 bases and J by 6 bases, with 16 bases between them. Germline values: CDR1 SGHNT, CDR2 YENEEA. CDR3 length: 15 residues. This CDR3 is CASSLFLSSGAEAFF. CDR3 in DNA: TGTGCCAGCAGCTTATTTCTCTCCTCTGGAGCTGAAGCTTTCTTT. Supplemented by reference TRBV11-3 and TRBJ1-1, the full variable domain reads EAGVVQSPRYKIIEKKQPVAFWCNPISGHNTLYWYLQNLGQGPELLIRYENEEAVDDSQLPKDRFSAERLKGVDSTLKIQPAELGDSAVYLCASSLFLSSGAEAFFGQGTRLTVV.

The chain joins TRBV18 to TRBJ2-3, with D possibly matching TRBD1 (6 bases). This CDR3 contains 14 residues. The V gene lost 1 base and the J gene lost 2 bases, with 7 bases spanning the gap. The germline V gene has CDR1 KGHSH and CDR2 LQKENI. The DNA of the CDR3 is TGTGCCAGCTCACCACGGGACAACACAGATACGCAGTATTTT. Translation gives CASSPRDNTDTQYF.

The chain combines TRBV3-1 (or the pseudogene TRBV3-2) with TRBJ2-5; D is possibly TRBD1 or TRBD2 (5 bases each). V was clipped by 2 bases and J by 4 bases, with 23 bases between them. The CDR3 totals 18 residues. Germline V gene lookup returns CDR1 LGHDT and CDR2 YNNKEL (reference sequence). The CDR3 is CASSQIPSGPRLRETQYF. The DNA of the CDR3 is TGTGCCAGCAGCCAAATCCCATCGGGGCCACGACTGAGAGAGACCCAGTACTTC.

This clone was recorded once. The CDR3 loop reads CATRRGFDTEAFF. For the CDR3, the DNA is TGTGCCACCAGGAGGGGTTTCGACACTGAAGCTTTCTTT. This chain joins TRBV15 and TRBJ1-1; possible D gene TRBD1, 5 bases. V was trimmed by 6 bases and J by 3 bases, leaving 11 bases between them. The CDR3 has 13 residues. Per the germline V gene, CDR1 is LNHNV and CDR2 is YYDKDF (reference sequence).

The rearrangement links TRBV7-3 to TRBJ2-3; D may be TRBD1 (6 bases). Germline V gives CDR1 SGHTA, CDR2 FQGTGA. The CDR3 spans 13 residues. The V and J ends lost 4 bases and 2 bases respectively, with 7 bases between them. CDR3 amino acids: CASSWTDTDTQYF. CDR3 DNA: TGTGCCAGCAGCTGGACAGACACAGATACGCAGTATTTT.